What follows is one T cell receptor (beta chain) and its context. Its specific antigen is unknown. Base qualities are not at hand, and no much larger clone is one base apart. The data were taken from a study of cytomegalovirus exposure and HLA in healthy donors (dated by TCRdb to about 2017). Study-wide context: A later analysis indicated that the roughly 130 validation repertoires were generated on the platform also employed for the 720 or so repertoires of the first cohort. The study aimed to test whether cataloging public T cell receptors could reveal signatures of past pathogen exposure. A separate validation cohort of 100 to 150 different subjects was used in addition to the roughly 720-subject first cohort. The study combined high-throughput TCR immunosequencing, statistical association of individual TCRs with disease status, and machine learning to predict cytomegalovirus infection status. What the authors observed across the whole study: While some public TCRs were present in many individuals, most TCR sequences turned up only very rarely across donors. The classifier was reported to diagnose cytomegalovirus status with high specificity and sensitivity in both the original cohort and the validation cohort. The study listed 164 TCR beta chains as associated with cytomegalovirus. The validation cohort had no HLA typing available for a later analysis, so co-occurrence within that cohort was assessed over all 120 or so repertoires. It was suggested by the authors that the approach could potentially be generalized to other disease states and immunological phenotypes. A few of the identified cytomegalovirus-associated TCR beta chains were confirmed in vitro to be specific for cytomegalovirus antigens. Of the cluster scores, 85% to 95% were above 0 in a later analysis, which found that TCRs clustered in the first cohort also tended to co-occur in the 110 or so validation repertoires.

To prepare the library, the immunoSEQ multiplex PCR assay was applied. In the original analysis: To diagnose cytomegalovirus status from the catalog of TCR beta chain sequences, a statistical classification framework was built. What TCRdb holds here is the immuneACCESS table cut down to in-frame rearrangements. Part of the clones is not present; checked against another copy, under half of the missing clones reflect an unresolved V gene, and the others are unexplained. V and J calls and clone size are as listed in that table; D and trimming were resolved from the DNA. The sample includes 180,000 or so clones, with around 86% observed a single time. Roughly 2.6% of the sample rests with the top ten. V was cut back by 3 bases and J by 8 bases, leaving a gap of 16 bases between them. The CDR3 starts with the cysteine, ends with the phenylalanine, and has 15 residues. CDR3 DNA is the only sequence kept; it has 45 bases, read in frame from the first base. According to the germline V gene (reference sequence), CDR1 reads SGHAT and CDR2 reads FQDESV.

Donors formed part of the validation cohort, which comprised 120 subjects and was distinct from the first cohort of some 700 subjects. The chain links TRBV11-1 with TRBJ1-4; TRBD1 is a possible D gene, resting on 6 matching bases. This TCR was sampled from a man younger than 30 in good health and CMV-seropositive. The source material was PBMCs. The DNA sequence follows: TGTGCCAGCAGCTTCAGGGGCGGCCCTTGGGAAAAACTGTTTTTT. Protein translation: CASSFRGGPWEKLFF.